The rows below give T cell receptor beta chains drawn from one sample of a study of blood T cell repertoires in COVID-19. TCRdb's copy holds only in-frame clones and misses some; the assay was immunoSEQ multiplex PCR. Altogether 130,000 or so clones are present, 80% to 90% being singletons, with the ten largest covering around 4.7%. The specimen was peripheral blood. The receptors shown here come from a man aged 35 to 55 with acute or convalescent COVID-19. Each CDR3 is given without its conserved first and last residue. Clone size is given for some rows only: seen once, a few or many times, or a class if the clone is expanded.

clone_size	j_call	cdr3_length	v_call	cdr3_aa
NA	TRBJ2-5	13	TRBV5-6	ASSLYRTEAETQY
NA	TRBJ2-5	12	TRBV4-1	ASSLGQGVETQY
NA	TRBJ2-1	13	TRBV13	ASSSSSGGHNEQF
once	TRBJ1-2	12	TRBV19	ASSNLERGWGYT
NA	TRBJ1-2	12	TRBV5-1	ASSPGQGFSGYT
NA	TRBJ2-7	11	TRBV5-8	ASSFGHPLEQY
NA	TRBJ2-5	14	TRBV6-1	ASSEMGTGLQETQY
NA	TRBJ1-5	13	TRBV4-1	ASSQEDRDDQPQH
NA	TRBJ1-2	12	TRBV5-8	ASTPGRRSDGYT
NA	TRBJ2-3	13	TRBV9	ASSSPSGGLFTQY
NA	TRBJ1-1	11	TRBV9	ASSVESQGEAF
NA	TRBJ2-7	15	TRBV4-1	ASSQGGRQGDSYEQY
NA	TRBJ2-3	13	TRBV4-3	ASSQDRVGTDTQY
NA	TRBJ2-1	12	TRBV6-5	ASSQIDRYNEQF
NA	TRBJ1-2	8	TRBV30	AWSREVHT
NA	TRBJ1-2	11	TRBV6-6	ASSPQGEGGYT
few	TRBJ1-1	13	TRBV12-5	ASGLLKGQGTEAF
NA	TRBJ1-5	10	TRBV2	ASTTGYQPQH